Following are 3 T cell receptor beta chains from one sample sequenced in a study of blood T cell repertoires in COVID-19. The repertoire was sequenced with immunoSEQ multiplex PCR; TCRdb's copy has only in-frame clones and lacks some. This table has hundreds of thousands of clones, approximately 86% appearing once. The material sequenced was peripheral blood. The receptor source for this set is a woman between 55 and 75 years old with COVID-19, enrolled during active disease.

This chain links TRBV4-1 with TRBJ2-1; D may be TRBD1 (5 bases). Germline V CDR1 and CDR2: MGHRA, YSYEKL. The length of the CDR3 is 14 residues. V dropped 0 bases and J dropped 3 bases, with 6 bases sitting between them. The CDR3 DNA sequence: TGCGCCAGCAGCCAAGATACAGGCTACAATGAGCAGTTCTTC. Its protein product is CASSQDTGYNEQFF.

V usage is TRBV9 and J usage is TRBJ1-3, with D uncertain. The CDR3 loop spans 14 amino acids. Germline values: CDR1 SGDLS, CDR2 YYNGEE. V gave up 4 bases and J gave up 0 bases, with 8 bases separating them. CDR3 in DNA: TGTGCCAGCAGCCCGGCGGGCTCTGGAAACACCATATATTTT. Protein: CASSPAGSGNTIYF.

V and J are TRBV27 and TRBJ1-1, with D perhaps TRBD1 (5 bases). The CDR3 has 14 residues. Germline V CDR1 and CDR2: MNHEY, SMNVEV (reference sequence). The V gene lost 3 bases and the J gene lost 0 bases, with 8 bases spanning the gap. In DNA, the CDR3 is TGTGCCAGCAGTTTGATGGGGCTGAACACTGAAGCTTTCTTT. This translates into CASSLMGLNTEAFF.